The 3 T cell receptor beta chains in this list originate from one sample, sequenced in a study of blood T cell repertoires in COVID-19. Repertoires were generated with immunoSEQ multiplex PCR, while TCRdb's copy carries only in-frame clones and drops some. This table has roughly 41,000 clones, 88% appearing once. The source material was peripheral blood. The receptors derive from a human donor in a cohort sampled during active COVID-19.

This clone was recorded only once. The chain employs TRBV14 and TRBJ2-7; 8 bases match TRBD1. Germline lookup yields CDR1 SGHDN and CDR2 FVKESK. The CDR3 has 16 residues. J gave up 0 bases and V 1 base, and 5 bases lay outside the gene matches. CDR3 DNA sequence: TGTGCCAGCAGCCAAGGGGGGACAGGTCGCTCCTACGAGCAGTACTTC. Residues: CASSQGGTGRSYEQYF.

CDR3 sequence: CASSFRDRPYEQYF. The CDR3 DNA follows: TGTGCCAGCAGTTTCCGGGACAGGCCCTACGAGCAGTACTTC. The chain recombines TRBV2 with TRBJ2-7; 8 bases map to TRBD1. The CDR3 spans 14 residues. Germline CDR1 reads SNHLY; CDR2 reads FYNNEI. V dropped 5 bases and J dropped 2; count of bases not matched to a gene: 5.

The rearrangement uses TRBV11-2 and TRBJ1-5; 9 bases match TRBD1. The CDR3 sequence is 14 residues long. V was clipped by 6 bases and J by 6 bases; unmatched bases: 6. Germline V gene data show CDR1 as SGHAT and CDR2 as FQNNGV. CDR3 coding DNA: TGTGCCAGCAGTTGGACAGGGGAGGGTCAGCCCCAGCATTTT. Protein product: CASSWTGEGQPQHF.